Below, 26 T cell receptor beta chains from the same sample are listed, as sequenced in a study of radiation and T cells in renal cell carcinoma. Time point defined: baseline pretreatment blood. The treatment denotes: 15 Gy SBRT to primary tumor, nephrectomy 4 weeks later. Using immunoSEQ multiplex PCR, the repertoire was profiled, and TCRdb retains in-frame clones only, with some absent. The sample holds approximately 150,000 clones, over 80% seen once. This material consisted of blood, taken from a patient whose treatment included radiotherapy and nephrectomy. The source of these receptors is a woman aged 50 to 60 with renal cell carcinoma.

The chain recombines TRBV14 with TRBJ2-7; D might be TRBD2 (6 bases). The germline V gene encodes CDR1 SGHDN and CDR2 FVKESK. The CDR3 covers 12 residues. The V end lost 8 bases, the J end lost 5 bases, and 13 bases lay between the germline ends. DNA of the CDR3: TGTGCCAGCCGCGGGGTGAGTAACGAGCAGTACTTC. Protein: CASRGVSNEQYF.

Worth noting for this clone: One end of the junction varies from germline; a read error may be responsible. This chain joins TRBV20-1 and TRBJ2-3; D is possibly TRBD2 (5 bases). CDR3 length: 11 amino acids. The germline CDR1 and CDR2 sequences are DFQATT and SNEGSKA (reference sequence). The CDR3 is CSASRGPRLLF. Here the CDR3 DNA reads TGCAGTGCTAGTCGAGGGCCACGTCTCCTTTTT.

V and J are TRBV19 and TRBJ1-6; 7 bases agree with TRBD1. The J segment lost 6 bases and the V segment lost 3 bases, leaving 5 bases of the junction unmatched. Per germline, CDR1 LNHDA and CDR2 SQIVND (reference sequence). CDR3 length equals 15 residues. CDR3 sequence (DNA): TGTGCCAGTAGTATTAGGGACAGACTTAATTCACCCCTCCACTTT. As protein: CASSIRDRLNSPLHF.

This rearrangement joins TRBV7-2 to TRBJ1-3, with 7 bases matching TRBD1. The CDR3 extends over 15 amino acids. J was trimmed by 2 bases and V by 5 bases; bases with no gene match: 6. Germline CDR1 reads SGHTA; CDR2 reads FQGNSA. The CDR3 reads CASSRQGVTGNTIYF. In DNA form, the CDR3 reads TGTGCCAGCAGCAGACAGGGTGTAACTGGAAACACCATATATTTT. Full variable domain (outside the CDR3, taken from reference TRBV7-2 and TRBJ1-3): GAGVSQSPSNKVTEKGKDVELRCDPISGHTALYWYRQSLGQGLEFLIYFQGNSAPDKSGLPSDRFSAERTGGSVSTLTIQRTQQEDSAVYLCASSRQGVTGNTIYFGEGSWLTVV.

The CDR3 spells CASRRQGLSTEAFF. The CDR3 coding sequence is TGTGCCAGCAGAAGACAGGGCCTCAGCACTGAAGCTTTCTTT. The chain employs TRBV6-5 and TRBJ1-1, with TRBD1 matching 7 bases. The CDR3 contains 14 residues. V lost 6 bases and J lost 4; bases outside the gene matches: 8. From germline, CDR1 is MNHEY and CDR2 SVGAGI.

This rearrangement joins TRBV4-1 to TRBJ1-2; tentative D call: TRBD1 (5 bases). The CDR3 length is 13 residues. V lost 1 base and J 7 bases, leaving 10 bases between the germline ends. Germline V lookup: CDR1 MGHRA, CDR2 YSYEKL. CDR3 nucleotides: TGCGCCAGCAGCCAAGGACTCCAGGGTGGCTACACCTTC. This codes for CASSQGLQGGYTF.

V and J are TRBV9 and TRBJ2-7, with D possibly matching TRBD2 (6 bases). This CDR3 spans 16 amino acids. Germline V lookup: CDR1 SGDLS, CDR2 YYNGEE. Between the trimmed V and J ends, which lost 0 bases and 2 bases, there was a span of 15 bases. CDR3 nucleotide sequence: TGTGCCAGCAGCGTAGATTTATCTACGGGGGCCTACGAGCAGTACTTC. It codes for CASSVDLSTGAYEQYF.

This clone was counted once. The V gene is TRBV5-1, the J gene TRBJ2-5, with D unresolved. V lost 0 bases to trimming and J lost 4 bases, with 7 bases between them. This CDR3 is 13 amino acids long. CDR1 is SGHRS, CDR2 YFSETQ, per germline. In nucleotides, the CDR3 is TGCGCCAGCAGCTTGGGGGCCCCAGAGACCCAGTACTTC. Residues: CASSLGAPETQYF.

Here the CDR3 DNA reads TGTGCCAGCAGCAGACAAGGTAGTCAGCCCCAGCATTTT. As protein: CASSRQGSQPQHF. The V and J genes are TRBV9 and TRBJ1-5, with D hard to call. V lost 4 bases and J lost 6, with 11 bases in between. This CDR3 is built from 13 residues. Per germline, CDR1 SGDLS and CDR2 YYNGEE.

The rearrangement joins TRBV9 to TRBJ2-1; D unclear. The CDR3 sequence is 16 residues long. V was shortened by 4 bases and J by 8 bases, with 22 bases between the two germline ends. Per the germline V gene, CDR1 is SGDLS and CDR2 is YYNGEE. DNA for the CDR3: TGTGCCAGCAGCCCAACCCAGCACCCGGTAGCCGATGAGCAGTTCTTC. Its translation: CASSPTQHPVADEQFF.

The chain carries TRBV4-1 and TRBJ2-3; TRBD1 agrees at 7 bases. This CDR3 has 16 residues. The V gene end was trimmed by 2 bases and the J gene end by 2 bases; junction bases not matched to a gene: 7. Germline V lookup: CDR1 MGHRA, CDR2 YSYEKL. CDR3 sequence (DNA): TGCGCCAGCAGCCAATTTAGGGACAGACTCACAGATACGCAGTATTTT. It yields the protein CASSQFRDRLTDTQYF.

V and J are TRBV13 and TRBJ2-7, with D possibly matching TRBD2 (7 bases). This CDR3 spans 14 amino acids. The ends were cut back, 5 bases at V and 2 bases at J, with 13 bases in the middle. Per the germline V gene, CDR1 is PRHDT and CDR2 is FYEKMQ (reference sequence). CDR3 DNA sequence: TGTGCCAGCAGCCAGGGGACTACCACCTACGAGCAGTACTTC. Translating gives CASSQGTTTYEQYF.

V gene TRBV29-1 combines with J gene TRBJ1-2; D perhaps matches TRBD1 (6 bases). There are 11 residues in the CDR3. With 4 bases removed from V and 5 bases from J, the gap between germline ends came to 8 bases. Germline-derived CDR1 and CDR2 are SQVTM and ANQGSEA. CDR3 in amino acids: CSVVRGYGYTF. DNA for the CDR3: TGCAGCGTTGTAAGGGGGTATGGCTACACCTTC. The variable domain in full, completed from reference TRBV29-1 and TRBJ1-2, reads SAVISQKPSRDICQRGTSLTIQCQVDSQVTMMFWYRQQPGQSLTLIATANQGSEATYESGFVIDKFPISRPNLTFSTLTVSNMSPEDSSIYLCSVVRGYGYTFGSGTRLTVV.

The V call is TRBV7-6, the J call TRBJ1-1; 8 nucleotides match TRBD1. V was clipped by 5 bases and J by 1 base; unmatched bases: 6. This CDR3 spans 15 amino acids. Germline-derived CDR1 and CDR2 are SGHVS and FNYEAQ. The CDR3 coding sequence is TGTGCCAGCAGCGGGGGCAGGGGGCGGAACACTGAAGCTTTCTTT. Translating it yields CASSGGRGRNTEAFF.

J is TRBJ2-3 and V is TRBV29-1, with D possibly called TRBD1 or TRBD2 (6 bases each). V lost 6 bases to trimming and J lost 0 bases, with 16 bases between them. The CDR3 is made up of 15 amino acids. Germline loops: CDR1 SQVTM, CDR2 ANQGSEA. This CDR3 reads CSVPRGQQSTDTQYF. CDR3 in DNA: TGCAGCGTCCCTCGGGGGCAGCAAAGCACAGATACGCAGTATTTT.

The chain recombines TRBV6-6 with TRBJ2-2; D unclear. CDR3 length: 14 amino acids. CDR1 is MNHNY, CDR2 SVGAGI, per germline (reference sequence). V was shortened by 0 bases and J by 7 bases, with 9 bases between the two germline ends. In nucleotides, the CDR3 is TGTGCCAGCAGTTACTCCCCATGGGACGGGGAGCTGTTTTTT. This encodes CASSYSPWDGELFF.

The chain links TRBV14 to TRBJ2-1; possibly TRBD1 for D (5 bases). V lost 2 bases to trimming and J lost 9 bases, with 11 bases between them. Germline CDR1 is SGHDN and CDR2 is FVKESK. The CDR3 is 13 amino acids. The CDR3 nucleotides read TGTGCCAGCAGCCAACTGGTTAGGGGTGAGCAGTTCTTC. This encodes CASSQLVRGEQFF.

CDR3 region: CASSLRERSGELFF. DNA of the CDR3: TGTGCCAGCAGCTTACGGGAGAGGAGCGGGGAGCTGTTTTTT. This chain connects TRBV5-4 to TRBJ2-2, with D perhaps matching TRBD2 (6 bases). V was cut by 2 bases and J by 7 bases, with 12 bases left in between. This CDR3 contains 14 residues. The germline V gene encodes CDR1 SGHNT and CDR2 YYREEE (reference sequence).

The J gene is TRBJ2-2, the V gene TRBV5-1, with 7 positions matching TRBD2. Germline V gene lookup returns CDR1 SGHRS and CDR2 YFSETQ. The CDR3 loop spans 16 amino acids. V dropped 0 bases and J dropped 4; count of bases not matched to a gene: 6. CDR3 sequence (DNA): TGCGCCAGCAGCTTGGCCGGGCGGGGGAGCACCGGGGAGCTGTTTTTT. Its protein is CASSLAGRGSTGELFF. The whole variable domain, filled in from reference TRBV5-1 and TRBJ2-2, reads KAGVTQTPRYLIKTRGQQVTLSCSPISGHRSVSWYQQTPGQGLQFLFEYFSETQRNKGNFPGRFSGRQFSNSRSEMNVSTLELGDSALYLCASSLAGRGSTGELFFGEGSRLTVL.

The chain carries TRBV6-6 and TRBJ2-2; 11 nucleotides agree with TRBD2. Germline lookup yields CDR1 MNHNY and CDR2 SVGAGI (reference sequence). The CDR3 spans 16 residues. V was clipped by 6 bases and J by 6 bases; unmatched bases: 9. The CDR3 loop is CASRNPTSGMAGELFF. CDR3 nucleotide sequence: TGTGCCAGCAGGAACCCGACTAGCGGGATGGCCGGGGAGCTGTTTTTT.

The V gene is TRBV5-1, the J gene TRBJ2-3; 10 bases align to TRBD2. The V gene's germline CDR1 is SGHRS and CDR2 YFSETQ. Trimming at V came to 4 bases and at J to 4 bases, leaving 12 bases not matched to a gene. The CDR3 extends over 17 amino acids. For the CDR3, the DNA is TGCGCCAGCAGCCCGTTTTCTAGCGGGAGTTGGGCAGATACGCAGTATTTT. Protein: CASSPFSSGSWADTQYF.

The CDR3, as DNA: TGTGCCAGCAGCTTGGAACAGGCCTCCTACAATGAGCAGTTCTTC. Protein sequence: CASSLEQASYNEQFF. The rearrangement joins TRBV5-4 to TRBJ2-1; tentative D call: TRBD1 (5 bases). Trimming took 0 bases from V and 0 from J, leaving 7 bases between them. CDR3 size: 15 residues. Germline CDR1 and CDR2: SGHNT and YYREEE (reference sequence).

The sample holds a few counts of this clone. The chain combines TRBV27 with TRBJ1-2; D may be TRBD1 (6 bases). Trimming left V 3 bases short and J 8 bases short, with 13 bases between. The CDR3 runs to 13 residues. Germline V gene data show CDR1 as MNHEY and CDR2 as SMNVEV (reference sequence). CDR3 bases: TGTGCCAGCAGTTTGACGGGGGGCGCCGGCTACACCTTC. Translated, it gives CASSLTGGAGYTF.

The chain combines TRBV27 with TRBJ1-5; 11 bases fit TRBD1. Looked up from germline, CDR1 is MNHEY and CDR2 is SMNVEV (reference sequence). Trimming took 5 bases from V and 2 from J; bases not matched to a gene: 8. The CDR3 spans 17 residues. CDR3 sequence (DNA): TGTGCCAGCAGTCCGGGGACAGGGGGTTTTGGCAATCAGCCCCAGCATTTT. It encodes CASSPGTGGFGNQPQHF.

In its sample, this clone was seen once. V and J are TRBV30 and TRBJ1-6, with 7 positions matching TRBD1. V shed 2 bases, J shed 8 bases, and the junction held 6 bases outside the gene matches. The germline V gene has CDR1 GTSNPN and CDR2 SVGIG (reference sequence). This CDR3 has 14 amino acids. The CDR3: CAWSRGDRYSPLHF. Here the CDR3 DNA reads TGTGCCTGGAGTAGGGGGGACAGATATTCACCCCTCCACTTT.

The chain joins TRBV7-2 to TRBJ1-4, with D possibly being TRBD1 (5 bases). The CDR3 spans 12 residues. The V end lost 3 bases, the J end lost 8 bases, and 7 bases lay between the germline ends. The V gene's germline CDR1 is SGHTA and CDR2 FQGNSA. The DNA for the CDR3 is TGTGCCAGCAGCTTCCGGGGGGAAAAACTGTTTTTT. Translated: CASSFRGEKLFF.